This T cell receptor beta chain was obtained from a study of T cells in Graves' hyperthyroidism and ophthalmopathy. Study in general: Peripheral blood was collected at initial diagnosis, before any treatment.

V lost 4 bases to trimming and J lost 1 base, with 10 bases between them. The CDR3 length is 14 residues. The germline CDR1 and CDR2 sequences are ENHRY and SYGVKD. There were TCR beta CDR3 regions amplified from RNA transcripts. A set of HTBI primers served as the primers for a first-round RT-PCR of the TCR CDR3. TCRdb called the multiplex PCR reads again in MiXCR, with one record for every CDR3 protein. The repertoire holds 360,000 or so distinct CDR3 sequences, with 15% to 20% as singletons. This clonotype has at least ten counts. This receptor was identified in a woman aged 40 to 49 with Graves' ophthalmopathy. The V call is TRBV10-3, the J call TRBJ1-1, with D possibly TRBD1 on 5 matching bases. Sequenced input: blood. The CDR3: CAISGGEANTEAFF. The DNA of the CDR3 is TGTGCCATCAGTGGGGGGGAGGCGAACACTGAAGCTTTCTTT.